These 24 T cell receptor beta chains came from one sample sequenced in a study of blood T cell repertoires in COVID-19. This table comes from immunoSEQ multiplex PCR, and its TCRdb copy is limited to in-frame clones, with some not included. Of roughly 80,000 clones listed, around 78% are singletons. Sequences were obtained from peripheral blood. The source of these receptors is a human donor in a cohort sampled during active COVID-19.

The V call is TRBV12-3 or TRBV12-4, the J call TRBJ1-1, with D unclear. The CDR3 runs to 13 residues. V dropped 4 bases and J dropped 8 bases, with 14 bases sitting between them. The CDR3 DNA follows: TGTGCCAGCAGTTCGCCCTCTGAAGAGGAAGCTTTCTTT. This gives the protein CASSSPSEEEAFF.

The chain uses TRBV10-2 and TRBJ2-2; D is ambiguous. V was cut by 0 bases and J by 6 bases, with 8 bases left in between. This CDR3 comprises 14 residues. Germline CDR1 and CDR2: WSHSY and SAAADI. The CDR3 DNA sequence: TGCGCCAGCAGTGAGTCGAGCCTCCCCGGGGAGCTGTTTTTT. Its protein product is CASSESSLPGELFF.

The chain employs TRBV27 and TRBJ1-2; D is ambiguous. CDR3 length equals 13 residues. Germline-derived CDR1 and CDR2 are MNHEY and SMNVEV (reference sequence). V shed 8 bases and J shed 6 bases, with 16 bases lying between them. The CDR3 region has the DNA TGTGCCAGCGGGATACGGGAAAAGGATGGCTACACCTTC. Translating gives CASGIREKDGYTF.

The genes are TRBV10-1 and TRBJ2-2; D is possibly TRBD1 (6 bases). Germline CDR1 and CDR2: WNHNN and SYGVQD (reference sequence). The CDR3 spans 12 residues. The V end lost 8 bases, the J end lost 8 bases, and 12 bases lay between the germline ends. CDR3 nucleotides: TGCGCCAGCGGACAGTCAGGGGGGGAGCTGTTTTTT. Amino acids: CASGQSGGELFF.

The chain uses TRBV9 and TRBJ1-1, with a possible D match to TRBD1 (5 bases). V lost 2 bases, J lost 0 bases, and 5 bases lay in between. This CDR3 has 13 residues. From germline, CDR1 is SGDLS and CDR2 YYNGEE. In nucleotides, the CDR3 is TGTGCCAGCAGCGTGGACATGAACACTGAAGCTTTCTTT. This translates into CASSVDMNTEAFF.

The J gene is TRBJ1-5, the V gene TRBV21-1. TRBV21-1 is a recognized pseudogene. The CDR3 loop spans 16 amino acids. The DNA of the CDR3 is TGTGCCAGCAGCGCCACGCGGGGTAGGGGCAATCAGCCCCAGCATTTT. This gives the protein CASSATRGRGNQPQHF.

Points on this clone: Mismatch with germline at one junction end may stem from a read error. CDR3 DNA: TGCAGCGTTGATCGCAGGGGCCGGGATTGCTTC. It translates to CSVDRRGRDCF. The chain couples TRBV29-1 to TRBJ2-7; a possible D gene is TRBD1 (6 bases). CDR3 length equals 11 residues. The germline CDR1 and CDR2 sequences are SQVTM and ANQGSEA.

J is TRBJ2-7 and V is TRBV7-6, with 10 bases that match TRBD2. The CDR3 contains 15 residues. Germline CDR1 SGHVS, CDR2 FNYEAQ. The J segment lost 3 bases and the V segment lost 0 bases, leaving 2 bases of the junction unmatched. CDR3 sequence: CASSLASGGGYEQYF. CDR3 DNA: TGTGCCAGCAGCTTAGCAAGCGGGGGGGGCTACGAGCAGTACTTC.

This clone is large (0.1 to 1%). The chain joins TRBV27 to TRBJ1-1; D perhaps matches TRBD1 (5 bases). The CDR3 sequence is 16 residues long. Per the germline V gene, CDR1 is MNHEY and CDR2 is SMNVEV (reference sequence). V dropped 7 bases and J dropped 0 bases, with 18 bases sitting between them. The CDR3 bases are TGTGCCAGCAAAAAGTGGTTGACAGCTATGAACACTGAAGCTTTCTTT. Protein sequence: CASKKWLTAMNTEAFF.

CDR3 loop: CASSSEPSYEQYF. In DNA form, the CDR3 reads TGTGCCAGCAGTTCCGAGCCGTCCTACGAGCAGTACTTC. V is TRBV6-5 and J is TRBJ2-7; D ambiguous. Germline V lookup: CDR1 MNHEY, CDR2 SVGAGI. The length of the CDR3 is 13 residues. Trimming took 4 bases from V and 1 from J, leaving 8 bases between them.

CDR3 in DNA: TGTGCCAGCAGCCTTTCTAGGTGGGAGCAGTACTTC. Translating it yields CASSLSRWEQYF. This sequence joins TRBV14 and TRBJ2-7; D gene unclear. The CDR3 contains 12 residues. Trimming removed 4 bases from V and 7 bases from J, with 11 bases in between. Germline loops: CDR1 SGHDN, CDR2 FVKESK.

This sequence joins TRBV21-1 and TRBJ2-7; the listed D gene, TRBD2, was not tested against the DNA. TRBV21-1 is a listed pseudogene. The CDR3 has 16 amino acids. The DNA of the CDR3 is TGTGCCAGCAGCAAAGAAACTAGCGGGACCGTGTACGAGCAGTACGTC. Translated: CASSKETSGTVYEQYV.

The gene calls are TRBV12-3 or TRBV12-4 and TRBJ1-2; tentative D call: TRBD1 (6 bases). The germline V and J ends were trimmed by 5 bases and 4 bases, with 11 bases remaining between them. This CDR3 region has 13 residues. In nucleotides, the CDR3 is TGTGCCAGCAGTATCAGACAGGTCTATGGCTACACCTTC. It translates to CASSIRQVYGYTF.

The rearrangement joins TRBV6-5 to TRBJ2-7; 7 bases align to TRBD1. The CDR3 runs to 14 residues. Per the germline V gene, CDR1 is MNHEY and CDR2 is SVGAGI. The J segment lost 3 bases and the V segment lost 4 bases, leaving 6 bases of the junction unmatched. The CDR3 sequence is CASSSPGQYYEQYF. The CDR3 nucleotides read TGTGCCAGCAGTTCCCCGGGACAGTACTACGAGCAGTACTTC.

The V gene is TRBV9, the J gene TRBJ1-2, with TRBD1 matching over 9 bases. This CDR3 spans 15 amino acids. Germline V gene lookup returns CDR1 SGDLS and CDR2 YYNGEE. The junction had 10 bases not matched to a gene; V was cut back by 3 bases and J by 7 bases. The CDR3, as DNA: TGTGCCAGCAGCGGTCCGGGACAGGGATTGGGTGGCTACACCTTC. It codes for CASSGPGQGLGGYTF.

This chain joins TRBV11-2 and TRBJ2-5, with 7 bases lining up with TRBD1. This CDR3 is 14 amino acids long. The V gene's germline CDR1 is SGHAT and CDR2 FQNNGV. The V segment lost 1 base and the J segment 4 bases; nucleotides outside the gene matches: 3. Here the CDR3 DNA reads TGTGCCAGCAGCTTAGGAGCAGGGGGAGAGACCCAGTACTTC. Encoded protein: CASSLGAGGETQYF.

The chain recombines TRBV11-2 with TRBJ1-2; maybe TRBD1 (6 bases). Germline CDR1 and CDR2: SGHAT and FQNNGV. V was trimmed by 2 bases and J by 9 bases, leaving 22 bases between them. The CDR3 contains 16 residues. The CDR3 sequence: CASSLSAAVDRWSYTF. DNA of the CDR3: TGTGCCAGCAGCTTATCTGCAGCGGTGGACAGATGGAGCTACACCTTC.

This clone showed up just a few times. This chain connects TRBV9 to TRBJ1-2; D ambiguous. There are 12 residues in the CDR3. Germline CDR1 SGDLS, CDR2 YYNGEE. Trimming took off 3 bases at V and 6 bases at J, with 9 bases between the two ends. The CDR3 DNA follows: TGTGCCAGCAGCGGCCTCGAGGATGGCTACACCTTC. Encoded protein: CASSGLEDGYTF.

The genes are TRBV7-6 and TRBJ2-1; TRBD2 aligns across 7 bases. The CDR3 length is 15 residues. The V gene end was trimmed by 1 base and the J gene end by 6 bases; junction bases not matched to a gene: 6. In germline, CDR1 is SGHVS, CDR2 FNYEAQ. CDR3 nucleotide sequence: TGTGCCAGCAGCTTAGGCGGGAGTTTGGTCAATGAGCAGTTCTTC. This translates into CASSLGGSLVNEQFF.

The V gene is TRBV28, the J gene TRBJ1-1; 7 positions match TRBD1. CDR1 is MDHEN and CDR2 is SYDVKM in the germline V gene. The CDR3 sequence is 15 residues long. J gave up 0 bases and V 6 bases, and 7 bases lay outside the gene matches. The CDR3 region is CASSTTTGMNTEAFF. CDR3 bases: TGTGCCAGCAGCACTACGACAGGGATGAACACTGAAGCTTTCTTT.

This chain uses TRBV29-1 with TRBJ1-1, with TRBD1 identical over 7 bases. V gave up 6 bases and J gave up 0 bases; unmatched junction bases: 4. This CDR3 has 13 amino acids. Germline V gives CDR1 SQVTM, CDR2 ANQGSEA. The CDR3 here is CSVKTGMNTEAFF. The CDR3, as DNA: TGCAGCGTAAAGACAGGGATGAACACTGAAGCTTTCTTT.

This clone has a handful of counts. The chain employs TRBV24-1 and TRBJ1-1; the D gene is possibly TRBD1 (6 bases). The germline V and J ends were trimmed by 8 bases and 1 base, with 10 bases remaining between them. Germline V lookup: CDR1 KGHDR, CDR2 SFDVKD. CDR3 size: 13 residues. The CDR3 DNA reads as TGTGCCACCACCCAGGGGTGGAACACTGAAGCTTTCTTT. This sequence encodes CATTQGWNTEAFF.

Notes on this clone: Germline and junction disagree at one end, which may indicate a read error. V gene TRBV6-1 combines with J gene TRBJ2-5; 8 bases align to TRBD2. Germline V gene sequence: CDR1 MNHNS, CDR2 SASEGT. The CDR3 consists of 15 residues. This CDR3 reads CASSKAGAVVETQYF. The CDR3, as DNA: TGTGCCAGCAGTAAAGCGGGAGCGGTTGTCGAGACCCAGTACTTC.

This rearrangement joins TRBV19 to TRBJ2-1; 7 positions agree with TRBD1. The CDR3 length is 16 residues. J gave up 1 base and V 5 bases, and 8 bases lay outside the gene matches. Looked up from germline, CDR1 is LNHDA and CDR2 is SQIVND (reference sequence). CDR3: CASSQGEFQSYNEQFF. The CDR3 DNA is TGTGCCAGTAGTCAGGGGGAATTCCAATCCTACAATGAGCAGTTCTTC.